Listed below are T cell receptor beta chains from one sample, sequenced in a study of response to subunit inactivated influenza vaccine. TCRdb re-called the RT-PCR reads through MiXCR, storing one row per CDR3 protein. The top ten clones hold around 6.5% of a sample with hundreds of thousands of distinct CDR3 sequences, approximately 15% of them seen once. Here the sequenced sample was PBMCs from blood, taken 14 days before vaccination. The source of these receptors is a man aged 50 to 60 who received an inactivated influenza vaccine. Both conserved end residues are part of each CDR3. Part of the rows lack a size; the others show once, few, many or a class for expanded clones.

TRBJ2-6 | TRBV27 | NA | CASSFGTGVSGANVLTF
TRBJ2-1 | TRBV7-6 | many | CASSLQGADEQFF
TRBJ2-2 | TRBV27 | many | CASSLHRTGELFF
TRBJ2-7 | TRBV20-1 | NA | CSAARDKGDYEQYF
TRBJ2-7 | TRBV4-2 | NA | CASSPVRGSYSEQYF
TRBJ1-1 | TRBV27 | few | CASSSGTYGTEAFF
TRBJ2-7 | TRBV28 | few | CASSPPPGHLLGTYEQYF
TRBJ1-5 | TRBV20-1 | few | CSARTGTVSNQPQHF
TRBJ2-3 | TRBV27 | few | CASSLLPGLALPDTQYF
TRBJ2-5 | TRBV2 | NA | CASSDMKTQYF
TRBJ1-5 | TRBV12-3/TRBV12-4 | many | CASSPDKAGNQPQHF
TRBJ2-7 | TRBV4-1 | NA | CASSQWLGQTSSYEQYF
TRBJ2-1 | TRBV21-1 | few | CASSKLDATGVYNEQFF
TRBJ1-5 | TRBV6-2/TRBV6-3 | NA | CASRPGSGNQPQHF
TRBJ2-7 | TRBV9 | NA | CASSVDRAPSYEQYF
TRBJ1-5 | TRBV5-6 | many | CASSLAGGAGNQPQHF
TRBJ2-3 | TRBV4-2 | NA | CASSQDRNAGDTQYF
TRBJ1-4 | TRBV10-3 | few | CAISDPGTGGLGEKLFF
TRBJ2-7 | TRBV28 | few | CASRYYTGNYEQYF
TRBJ2-3 | TRBV7-8 | NA | CASSLPLTDTQYF
TRBJ2-3 | TRBV4-1 | few | CASSQVIGLAGGQDTQYF
TRBJ2-5 | TRBV20-1 | few | CSALGPSTQYF
TRBJ1-5 | TRBV29-1 | few | CSVAGTDNQPQHF
TRBJ2-2 | TRBV11-2 | NA | CASSNIPRAGELFF
TRBJ2-1 | TRBV2 | NA | CASSEIGDNEQFF
TRBJ2-1 | TRBV12-3/TRBV12-4 | once | CASSDPFSRGHNEQFF
TRBJ2-3 | TRBV2 | NA | CASSDGGARTDTQYF
TRBJ2-3 | TRBV11-2 | NA | CASSFYSLSGTGTDTQYF
TRBJ2-1 | TRBV2 | many | CASSATSGGADEQFF
TRBJ2-1 | TRBV7-9 | NA | CASSLGGLHNGFF
TRBJ2-3 | TRBV6-2/TRBV6-3 | few | CASREVSSTDTQYF
TRBJ2-7 | TRBV5-1 | NA | CASSSDIGVPYEQYF
TRBJ2-5 | TRBV10-3 | many | CAISEFARRSETQYF
TRBJ2-5 | TRBV12-3/TRBV12-4 | few | CASSSTRDRVKETQYF
TRBJ1-2 | TRBV5-6 | NA | CASRKQGTERAAGYTF
TRBJ2-5 | TRBV29-1 | NA | CSVEDGGPQETQYF
TRBJ2-7 | TRBV9 | many | CASSPGLAGIHEQYF
TRBJ2-1 | TRBV6-1 | NA | CASRPRGSGDNEQFF
TRBJ2-7 | TRBV4-2 | NA | CASSQDIDRAYEQYF
TRBJ2-1 | TRBV27 | few | CASSLRWADLYNEQFF
TRBJ2-5 | TRBV5-1 | few | CASSFNRGGETQYF
TRBJ1-1 | TRBV28 | few | CASSLLTVSGLGSTEAFF
TRBJ2-1 | TRBV3-1 | few | CASSQSAGTSGLRWYNEQFF
TRBJ1-1 | TRBV29-1 | few | CSVERGREAFF
TRBJ2-6 | TRBV5-5 | many | CASRRQVSGANVLTF
TRBJ2-5 | TRBV20-1 | NA | CAQDTSGILETQYF
TRBJ2-3 | TRBV27 | few | CASSFIGRGPSTDTQYF
TRBJ2-5 | TRBV6-2/TRBV6-3 | NA | CASISGPSGETQYF
TRBJ1-2 | TRBV20-1 | once | CSARDMTGYGYTF
TRBJ2-3 | TRBV11-2 | NA | CASSLDRAGVTYTDTQYF
TRBJ2-7 | TRBV4-1 | NA | CASSHGTQAEQYF
TRBJ2-5 | TRBV7-9 | NA | CASSLVHRELGETQYF